This T cell receptor beta chain was documented in a study of blood T cell repertoires in COVID-19. Whole-study context: T cells, B-cell-depleted T cells, or PBMCs provided the cDNA or gDNA that served as material.

The CDR3 contains 15 residues. Trimming shortened V by 5 bases and J by 0 bases, and 11 bases separated the two germline ends. The germline CDR1 and CDR2 sequences are SGHVS and FNYEAQ. Contact with a PCR-confirmed or clinician-diagnosed COVID-19 case occurred within 2 weeks of entry. Source study methods: Reference gene primers were amplified, and this amplification served to estimate nucleated cell counts. The method was immunoSEQ multiplex PCR; TCRdb's version includes in-frame clones alone and lacks a portion of them. V, J and clone size derive from that table, while D and trimming were established from the DNA sequence. The data show roughly 150,000 clones, around 80% seen once.

The TCR comes from a woman between 18 and 30 years old who had been exposed to COVID-19. This chain joins TRBV7-6 and TRBJ1-5, with D possibly being TRBD1 (6 bases). The source material was PBMCs or T cells enriched from blood (not recorded which). The CDR3 sequence: CASSQGQNSNQPQHF. The CDR3 nucleotides are TGTGCCAGCAGCCAAGGACAGAATAGCAATCAGCCCCAGCATTTT.